This is a list of T cell receptor beta chains from one sample in a study of OX40 agonist ivuxolimab in advanced cancers. The repertoire was sequenced with immunoSEQ multiplex PCR; TCRdb's copy has only in-frame clones and lacks some. The sample shows around 77,000 clones, around nine tenths of them seen only once. This specimen was CD4+ or CD8+ T cells sorted from blood, taken in a trial of the OX40 agonist ivuxolimab. The receptors come from an adult with an advanced solid tumor such as melanoma, head and neck, liver or kidney cancer. CDR3s include the opening cysteine and the closing phenylalanine or tryptophan. Fields, in order: clone size, D gene, J gene, V gene, CDR3 protein, CDR3 DNA. The D gene is left open where the match is weak. Size is omitted from some rows. Given values are once, few, many or a class for expanded clones.

.,TRBD1,TRBJ2-5,TRBV7-9,CASSNRTGLKETQYF,TGTGCCAGCAGCAACCGGACAGGGCTAAAGGAGACCCAGTACTTC
.,.,TRBJ2-6,TRBV27,CASMASGANVLTF,TGTGCCAGCATGGCCTCTGGGGCCAACGTCCTGACTTTC
few,.,TRBJ1-1,TRBV6-5,CASTQAGGLEAFF,TGTGCCAGCACCCAAGCGGGGGGTCTTGAAGCTTTCTTT
medium-sized,.,TRBJ2-1,TRBV6-1,CASSIADSSYNEQFF,TGTGCCAGCAGTATAGCGGATAGCTCCTACAATGAGCAGTTCTTC
few,.,TRBJ2-2,TRBV6-5,CASRTRNTGELFF,TGTGCCAGTCGGACAAGGAACACCGGGGAGCTGTTTTTT
.,.,TRBJ2-7,TRBV6-1,CASSYAYEQYF,TGTGCCAGCAGTTACGCCTACGAGCAGTACTTC
.,.,TRBJ2-1,TRBV20-1,CSARTRNEQFF,TGCAGTGCTAGAACTAGGAATGAGCAGTTCTTC
.,TRBD2,TRBJ2-3,TRBV2,CASSDVAGSDTQYF,TGTGCCAGCAGTGATGTAGCGGGGTCAGATACGCAGTATTTT
.,.,TRBJ2-7,TRBV5-8,CASSLEDSVSYEQYF,TGTGCCAGCAGCTTGGAGGACAGCGTTTCCTACGAGCAGTACTTC
.,.,TRBJ2-7,TRBV6-5,CASSDSSYEQYF,TGTGCCAGCAGTGATAGCTCCTACGAGCAGTACTTC
once,TRBD2,TRBJ2-3,TRBV15,CATLEREGLPDTQYF,TGTGCCACCCTCGAGCGGGAGGGCCTCCCAGATACGCAGTATTTT
.,.,TRBJ1-2,TRBV4-1,CASRGGEGRTRYGYTF,TGCGCCAGCAGAGGGGGGGAAGGGAGGACTCGCTATGGCTACACCTTC
.,TRBD1,TRBJ2-7,TRBV14,CASSQGQGAGYEQYF,TGTGCCAGCAGCCAAGGACAGGGGGCTGGCTACGAGCAGTACTTC
.,.,TRBJ1-5,TRBV27,CASSLHRYSNQPQHF,TGTGCCAGCAGTTTACACAGATATAGCAATCAGCCCCAGCATTTT
.,TRBD1,TRBJ2-7,TRBV19,CASSIGQGIYEQYF,TGTGCCAGTAGTATAGGACAGGGTATCTACGAGCAGTACTTC
.,.,TRBJ2-1,TRBV6-1,CASSDATGWPYNEQFF,TGTGCCAGCAGTGACGCTACAGGGTGGCCCTACAATGAGCAGTTCTTC
.,.,TRBJ1-5,TRBV10-3,CAISEWGQSNQPQHF,TGTGCCATCAGTGAGTGGGGGCAGAGCAATCAGCCCCAGCATTTT
.,.,TRBJ2-2,TRBV27,CASSLVTTTGELFF,TGTGCCAGCAGTTTAGTAACCACCACCGGGGAGCTGTTTTTT
.,TRBD1,TRBJ2-7,TRBV5-4,CASSPGTAPDEQYF,TGTGCCAGCAGCCCAGGGACAGCACCTGACGAGCAGTACTTC
.,.,TRBJ2-7,TRBV21-1,CASSKLGEQYF,TGTGCCAGCAGCAAATTGGGCGAGCAGTACTTC
once,.,TRBJ1-1,TRBV4-3,CASSQVGAGTEAFF,TGCGCCAGCAGCCAAGTGGGGGCCGGGACTGAAGCTTTCTTT
.,TRBD2,TRBJ2-1,TRBV7-3,CASSFLAGGLNEQFF,TGTGCCAGCAGCTTCCTAGCGGGAGGCCTCAATGAGCAGTTCTTC
.,TRBD1,TRBJ2-2,TRBV25-1,CASSELGTGNNTGELFF,TGTGCCAGCAGTGAATTGGGGACAGGGAATAACACCGGGGAGCTGTTTTTT
once,.,TRBJ2-3,TRBV4-3,CASSQDEGTETQYF,TGCGCCAGCAGCCAAGATGAGGGGACGGAAACGCAGTATTTT
.,.,TRBJ1-5,TRBV27,CASSLSSGALSNQPQHF,TGTGCCAGCAGTTTATCTTCCGGTGCACTTAGCAATCAGCCCCAGCATTTT
.,.,TRBJ2-1,TRBV9,CASSPYGLENNEQFF,TGTGCCAGCAGCCCATATGGACTTGAGAACAATGAGCAGTTCTTC
.,.,TRBJ2-7,TRBV6-5,CASTRMMGQNDEQYF,TGTGCCAGCACCCGGATGATGGGGCAGAACGACGAGCAGTACTTC
.,.,TRBJ2-7,TRBV4-1,CASSPGDREQYF,TGCGCCAGCAGCCCCGGAGACCGGGAGCAGTACTTC
.,.,TRBJ1-1,TRBV6-1,CASSFGEDTEAFF,TGTGCCAGCAGCTTTGGGGAGGACACTGAAGCTTTCTTT
.,TRBD2,TRBJ2-7,TRBV28,CASRTSLAGSLLLEQYF,TGTGCCAGCAGAACCTCCCTAGCGGGATCCCTCCTCCTGGAGCAGTACTTC